This T cell receptor (beta chain) was identified in a study of T-cell reconstitution after alpha-beta-depleted transplantation in children. Study outcomes and limitations: Reported findings indicate that, about two months after transplant, alpha-beta T cells came from several hundred expanded clones, which were derived from non-depleted graft cells. Most T-cell counts and diversity one year after the transplant came from T cells that were newly produced.

This CDR3 contains 15 residues. The ends lost 4 bases at V and 3 bases at J; junction bases unmatched: 7. Germline V CDR1 and CDR2: SQVTM, ANQGSEA. With respect to this clonotype: The antigen is not known.

TCRbeta library construction was performed incorporating unique molecular identifiers. TCRdb fed the PCR reads into MiXCR, producing one record per CDR3 protein. The table includes 700,000 to 950,000 distinct CDR3 sequences, about 16% detected once. Specimen: PBMCs, mostly from graft donor cells, collected 360 days after TCRalphabeta/CD19-depleted stem cell transplant. V gene TRBV29-1 combines with J gene TRBJ2-7, with 12 bases that match TRBD2. The origin of this receptor is a male patient aged 10 to 17 who had a stem cell transplant for acute lymphoblastic leukemia, so the T cells may come from the graft donor. The DNA of the CDR3 is TGCAGCGTTGGTGGACTAGCGGGACTCCACTACGAGCAGTACTTC. As protein: CSVGGLAGLHYEQYF.